A selection of T cell receptor beta chains follows, all from one sample in a study of OX40 agonist ivuxolimab in advanced cancers. Profiling relied on immunoSEQ multiplex PCR, and the TCRdb table lists in-frame clones only, not all of them. The profile shows fewer than 70,000 clones, 91% of them singletons. The material was CD4+ or CD8+ T cells sorted from blood, obtained in a trial of the OX40 agonist ivuxolimab. Receptors originate from an adult with an advanced solid tumor such as melanoma, head and neck, liver or kidney cancer. Each CDR3 is given with its conserved first and last residue. The D gene is left open where the match is weak. Clone size, where shown, is once, few, many, or a class for clones that have expanded.

clone_size j_call d_call v_call cdr3_nt cdr3_aa
NA TRBJ1-6 NA TRBV7-8 TGTGCCAGCAGAGCCCAGGGATATAATTCACCCCTCCACTTT CASRAQGYNSPLHF
NA TRBJ1-1 NA TRBV7-9 TGTGCCAGCAGCCCCCAGCGGACAGTGAACACTGAAGCTTTCTTT CASSPQRTVNTEAFF
NA TRBJ2-7 NA TRBV7-8 TGTGCCAGCAGACCTACGTCGTATGCCCCCTACGAGCAGTACTTC CASRPTSYAPYEQYF
NA TRBJ2-1 TRBD2 TRBV18 TGTGCCAGCTCACGGCAGGCTAGCGGGATAGATGAGCAGTTCTTC CASSRQASGIDEQFF
NA TRBJ1-1 TRBD1 TRBV28 TGTGCCAGCAGGGGACAGGTCTGGAACACTGAAGCTTTCTTT CASRGQVWNTEAFF
NA TRBJ2-3 NA TRBV5-1 TGCGCCAGCAGCTTGGCCGTAGGCACAGATACGCAGTATTTT CASSLAVGTDTQYF
NA TRBJ2-7 TRBD2 TRBV13 TGTGCCAGCAGCTTAGTCGGGGAGGGCTCCTACGAGCAGTACTTC CASSLVGEGSYEQYF
NA TRBJ1-4 TRBD1 TRBV10-3 TGTGCCATCAGTGATTCCGGGACAGGGATAGAAAAACTGTTTTTT CAISDSGTGIEKLFF
NA TRBJ1-1 TRBD1 TRBV4-2 TGTGCCAGCAGCCAACAGGGGGGGATAAGTGCTGAAGCTTTCTTT CASSQQGGISAEAFF
NA TRBJ1-1 NA TRBV28 TGTGCCAGCAGTTTGGGGTACACTGAAGCTTTCTTT CASSLGYTEAFF
once TRBJ1-4 NA TRBV13 TGTGCCAGCAGGCACGACCGGGATGAAAAACTGTTTTTT CASRHDRDEKLFF
NA TRBJ1-1 NA TRBV29-1 TGCAGCGTTGTGGGGCCAGGAGGCTCTGAAGCTTTCTTT CSVVGPGGSEAFF
NA TRBJ1-4 NA TRBV27 TGTGCCAGCAGTTTACACCCGTCTAATGAAAAACTGTTTTTT CASSLHPSNEKLFF
once TRBJ2-2 NA TRBV11-1 TGTGCCAGCAGCTCCTCACTAGCAGGCTCGAACACCGGGGAGCTGTTTTTT CASSSSLAGSNTGELFF
NA TRBJ1-4 TRBD1 TRBV6-9 TGTGCCAGCAAAGACAGGGCGAATGAAAAACTGTTTTTT CASKDRANEKLFF
NA TRBJ2-1 TRBD1 TRBV19 TGTGCCAGTAGTAGGCCGGGACAGACATACAATGAGCAGTTCTTC CASSRPGQTYNEQFF
NA TRBJ2-3 NA TRBV4-1 TGCGCCAGCAGCCAAGCTTTCACAGATACGCAGTATTTT CASSQAFTDTQYF
NA TRBJ1-2 TRBD1 TRBV6-6 TGTGCCAGCATCTCCTGGACAGGGGGCGGCTACACCTTC CASISWTGGGYTF
NA TRBJ2-1 NA TRBV5-1 TGCGCCAGCAGCCCGACTACCTACAATGAGCAGTTCTTC CASSPTTYNEQFF
NA TRBJ2-3 TRBD1 TRBV5-1 TGCGCCAGCGTTGGACAGGGGTACACAGATACGCAGTATTTT CASVGQGYTDTQYF
NA TRBJ1-4 TRBD1 TRBV4-1 TGCGCCAGCAGCGATGACAGGGGGGATGAAAAACTGTTTTTT CASSDDRGDEKLFF
NA TRBJ1-1 NA TRBV5-1 TGCGCCAGCAGCTTTTCAGGAGCCATGAACACTGAAGCTTTCTTT CASSFSGAMNTEAFF
NA TRBJ2-1 NA TRBV14 TGTGCCAGCAGCCACAGCGGACCAGGCGGCTACAATGAGCAGTTCTTC CASSHSGPGGYNEQFF
NA TRBJ2-7 TRBD2 TRBV5-6 TGTGCCAGCAGCTTGGCCGGGGCTAGCGGGGGCCCCTACGAGCAGTACTTC CASSLAGASGGPYEQYF
NA TRBJ2-3 NA TRBV7-2 TGTGCCAGCAGCTCTTTCTACGGGGCAGATACGCAGTATTTT CASSSFYGADTQYF
NA TRBJ2-1 TRBD2 TRBV9 TGTGCCAGCAGCGCCCCGGGACTAGCGGGATACAATGAGCAGTTCTTC CASSAPGLAGYNEQFF
NA TRBJ2-2 NA TRBV7-9 TGTGCCAGCAGCCGAGGGTCCGGGGAGCTGTTTTTT CASSRGSGELFF
NA TRBJ2-3 NA TRBV11-3 TGTGCCAGCAGCTTAGGGGGGCTACTGGGCCCGGACACAGATACGCAGTATTTT CASSLGGLLGPDTDTQYF
NA TRBJ1-5 NA TRBV6-6 TGTGCCAGCAGTTACCGGCAGTCGGGTCGGGTTCAGCCCCAGCATTTT CASSYRQSGRVQPQHF
NA TRBJ2-1 TRBD2 TRBV19 TGTGCCAGTCGACTAGCGGGAAAGGATGAGCAGTTCTTC CASRLAGKDEQFF
NA TRBJ2-5 NA TRBV7-8 TGTGCCAGCAGCTTAAGCACAGGGCGGCAGACCCAGTACTTC CASSLSTGRQTQYF
NA TRBJ2-3 TRBD2 TRBV25-1 TGTGCCGCTAGCGGGAGCACAGATACGCAGTATTTT CAASGSTDTQYF
NA TRBJ2-7 NA TRBV5-5 TGTGCCAGCAGCTTGGCCCAGCGGCCTGTTATTTACGAGCAGTACTTC CASSLAQRPVIYEQYF
NA TRBJ2-5 NA TRBV18 TGTGCCAGCTCACCTGGACTCTCGTTGCAGGAGACCCAGTACTTC CASSPGLSLQETQYF
NA TRBJ2-1 TRBD2 TRBV9 TGTGCCAGCAGCGTAGGGACTAGCGGTCATAGGGGGGATGAGCAGTTCTTC CASSVGTSGHRGDEQFF
once TRBJ2-3 TRBD2 TRBV25-1 TGTGCCAGCAGGTGGTCTGCTAGCGGGGTCACAGATACGCAGTATTTT CASRWSASGVTDTQYF
NA TRBJ2-7 NA TRBV18 TGTGCCAGCTCACCTTCCTACAACGAGCAGTACTTC CASSPSYNEQYF
NA TRBJ2-1 TRBD2 TRBV5-1 TGCGCCAGCAGCACCAATAGCGGGAACTACAATGAGCAGTTCTTC CASSTNSGNYNEQFF
NA TRBJ2-7 TRBD1 TRBV2 TGTGCCAGCAACTTTGGGACAGGGGGCTACGAGCAGTACTTC CASNFGTGGYEQYF
once TRBJ2-5 NA TRBV7-9 TGTGCCAGCAGCTCGGGACAACCCCGAGAGACCCAGTACTTC CASSSGQPRETQYF
NA TRBJ1-5 NA TRBV28 TGTGCCAGCAGGGCGCCTGGGGGGAATCAGCCCCAGCATTTT CASRAPGGNQPQHF
NA TRBJ2-2 NA TRBV11-2 TGTGCCAGCAGCAAACCATCCTCATACACCGGGGAGCTGTTTTTT CASSKPSSYTGELFF
NA TRBJ1-5 NA TRBV6-5 TGTGCCAGCAGTTACCTCCAGGGGTATCAGCCCCAGCATTTT CASSYLQGYQPQHF
NA TRBJ2-2 NA TRBV7-9 TGTGCCAGCAGAGTAGAGCCGTCGAACACCGGGGAGCTGTTTTTT CASRVEPSNTGELFF
NA TRBJ2-1 NA TRBV5-4 TGTGCCAGCTCCAGGCCCCGAGGTACCTACAATGAGCAGTTCTTC CASSRPRGTYNEQFF
NA TRBJ1-2 TRBD1 TRBV28 TGTGCCAGCAGTCCCCGACAGGGTCTTCGTGGCTACACCTTC CASSPRQGLRGYTF
NA TRBJ2-1 NA TRBV21-1 TGTGCCAGCACCCTCGAAGGACAGGGTGGGTCGTTCTTC CASTLEGQGGSFF
few TRBJ2-7 TRBD1 TRBV7-8 TGTGCCAGCAGGAACAACAGGGGTGGAGAGCAGTACTTC CASRNNRGGEQYF
NA TRBJ2-1 NA TRBV2 TGTGCCAGCAGTGATTCTAGGGGGTACAATGAGCAGTTCTTC CASSDSRGYNEQFF
NA TRBJ1-1 NA TRBV25-1 TGTGCCAGCAGTGAATGGAGCGGAAGGAACACTGAAGCTTTCTTT CASSEWSGRNTEAFF
NA TRBJ1-4 NA TRBV4-1 TGCGCCAGCAGCCAAGGACAGACAAATGAAAAACTGTTTTTT CASSQGQTNEKLFF
NA TRBJ2-1 NA TRBV7-2 TGTGCCAGCAGCTCTTCTTCCGGGACTAATGAGCAGTTCTTC CASSSSSGTNEQFF